These 21 T cell receptor beta chains originate from one sample sequenced in a study of blood T cell repertoires in COVID-19. Using immunoSEQ multiplex PCR, the repertoire was profiled, and TCRdb retains in-frame clones only, with some absent. This sample has 170,000 or so clones, with around nine tenths found just once. The specimen sequenced was peripheral blood. All receptors derive from a man aged 45-65 years with acute or convalescent COVID-19.

The CDR3: CASSFADTQYF. The DNA for the CDR3 is TGCGCCAGCAGCTTCGCAGATACGCAGTATTTT. This sequence joins TRBV5-1 and TRBJ2-3; no clear D. Germline assignment: CDR1 SGHRS and CDR2 YFSETQ. Trimming shortened V by 2 bases and J by 4 bases, and 2 bases separated the two germline ends. The CDR3 consists of 11 residues.

This clone was detected once. V gene TRBV28 combines with J gene TRBJ1-3; no firm D call. Germline V gives CDR1 MDHEN, CDR2 SYDVKM. The CDR3 spans 13 residues. Deletions cut 6 bases from V and 0 bases from J, with 6 bases between. Here the CDR3 DNA reads TGTGCCAGCAGCCTACCCTCTGGAAACACCATATATTTT. Translation: CASSLPSGNTIYF.

The rearrangement joins TRBV9 to TRBJ2-6, with 11 nucleotides matching TRBD1. CDR3 size: 18 residues. Per germline, CDR1 SGDLS and CDR2 YYNGEE. V trimming: 3 bases; J trimming: 0 bases; junction bases outside the gene matches: 5. The CDR3 reads CASSDPGQGVSGANVLTF. The CDR3 DNA follows: TGTGCCAGCAGCGATCCGGGACAGGGGGTCTCTGGGGCCAACGTCCTGACTTTC.

The chain carries TRBV9 and TRBJ2-6; 9 bases agree with TRBD2. This CDR3 comprises 19 residues. CDR1 SGDLS and CDR2 YYNGEE come from the germline V gene. V gave up 0 bases and J gave up 2 bases; unmatched junction bases: 9. CDR3 nucleotide sequence: TGTGCCAGCAGCGTAGGCCCCCAGCGGGAGGTGACTGGGGCCAACGTCCTGACTTTC. Translated: CASSVGPQREVTGANVLTF.

This clone has just a few counts. The chain combines TRBV3-1 (or the pseudogene TRBV3-2) with TRBJ1-4; D unresolved. CDR1 is LGHDT, CDR2 YNNKEL, per germline (reference sequence). The V gene lost 3 bases and the J gene lost 8 bases, with 13 bases spanning the gap. The CDR3 consists of 14 residues. The CDR3, as DNA: TGTGCCAGCAGCCAGAGAGGGTTTCCCGAAAAACTGTTTTTT. Translating gives CASSQRGFPEKLFF.

This chain uses TRBV11-1 with TRBJ1-1; D unresolved. Germline CDR1 is SGHAT and CDR2 is FQDESV (reference sequence). The CDR3 has 12 residues. Trimming stripped 4 bases from V and 6 bases from J, with 9 bases between. Written as DNA, the CDR3 is TGTGCCAGCAGCTGGCCGGGAGCTGAAGCTTTCTTT. Residues: CASSWPGAEAFF. Full variable domain (remainder filled in from reference TRBV11-1 and TRBJ1-1): EAEVAQSPRYKITEKSQAVAFWCDPISGHATLYWYRQILGQGPELLVQFQDESVVDDSQLPKDRFSAERLKGVDSTLKIQPAELGDSAMYLCASSWPGAEAFFGQGTRLTVV.

CDR3 loop: CASSPVQPQHF. CDR3 in DNA: TGTGCCAGCAGCCCCGTTCAGCCCCAGCATTTT. The chain carries TRBV5-8 and TRBJ1-5, with unresolved D. V gave up 4 bases and J gave up 6 bases, with 5 bases separating them. The length of the CDR3 is 11 residues. Looked up from germline, CDR1 is SGHTS and CDR2 is YDEGEE.

This rearrangement joins TRBV28 to TRBJ1-6; TRBD1 agrees at 8 bases. J was trimmed by 8 bases and V by 6 bases; bases with no gene match: 0. This CDR3 region has 12 residues. Germline V CDR1 and CDR2: MDHEN, SYDVKM. This chain's CDR3 is CASRQGDSPLHF. The DNA of the CDR3 is TGTGCCAGCAGACAGGGGGATTCACCCCTCCACTTT. The complete variable domain, with remaining parts taken from reference TRBV28 and TRBJ1-6, reads DVKVTQSSRYLVKRTGEKVFLECVQDMDHENMFWYRQDPGLGLRLIYFSYDVKMKEKGDIPEGYSVSREKKERFSLILESASTNQTSMYLCASRQGDSPLHFGNGTRLTVT.

The gene calls are TRBV11-2 and TRBJ2-1; D is possibly TRBD1 (6 bases). The CDR3 covers 17 residues. Per germline, CDR1 SGHAT and CDR2 FQNNGV. V shed 2 bases and J shed 0 bases, with 14 bases lying between them. The DNA of the CDR3 is TGTGCCAGCAGCTTAAGGGCAGGGGAGAGCTCCTACAATGAGCAGTTCTTC. Translating gives CASSLRAGESSYNEQFF.

J is TRBJ2-7 and V is TRBV11-2, with TRBD1 as a possible D gene (5 bases). Germline loops: CDR1 SGHAT, CDR2 FQNNGV. The length of the CDR3 is 12 residues. Trimming removed 5 bases at V and 4 bases at J, with 9 bases between. CDR3 loop: CASSQGKYEQYV. DNA of the CDR3: TGTGCCAGCAGCCAGGGAAAGTACGAGCAGTACGTC.

This sequence joins TRBV19 and TRBJ1-1; D might be TRBD1 (5 bases). Germline CDR1 reads LNHDA; CDR2 reads SQIVND (reference sequence). This CDR3 contains 12 residues. Trimming left V 10 bases short and J 0 bases short, with 9 bases between. CDR3: CATSGLNTEAFF. CDR3 bases: TGTGCCACCTCAGGGCTGAACACTGAAGCTTTCTTT.

The chain is built from TRBV27 and TRBJ2-6, with D perhaps matching TRBD2 (5 bases). V was clipped by 0 bases and J by 2 bases, with 5 bases between them. CDR1 is MNHEY, CDR2 SMNVEV, per germline (reference sequence). The CDR3 extends over 15 amino acids. The CDR3 region has the DNA TGTGCCAGCAGTTTATCGAGGGCTGGGGCCAACGTCCTGACTTTC. Residues: CASSLSRAGANVLTF.

This chain joins TRBV11-2 and TRBJ2-5; weak D call: TRBD2 (6 bases). V was shortened by 2 bases and J by 5 bases, with 15 bases between the two germline ends. CDR3 length: 15 amino acids. Germline CDR1 and CDR2: SGHAT and FQNNGV. The CDR3 loop is CASSLSVGGGETQYF. The CDR3 region has the DNA TGTGCCAGCAGCTTAAGCGTCGGGGGTGGGGAGACCCAGTACTTC.

This chain connects TRBV28 to TRBJ2-7, with 10 nucleotides matching TRBD1. CDR1 MDHEN and CDR2 SYDVKM come from the germline V gene. The junction had 2 bases not matched to a gene; V was cut back by 6 bases and J by 6 bases. CDR3 length: 12 residues. Written as DNA, the CDR3 is TGTGCCAGCAGGCGGGACAGGGGCGAGCAGTACTTC. This sequence encodes CASRRDRGEQYF. The full variable domain, its missing parts supplied by reference TRBV28 and TRBJ2-7, is DVKVTQSSRYLVKRTGEKVFLECVQDMDHENMFWYRQDPGLGLRLIYFSYDVKMKEKGDIPEGYSVSREKKERFSLILESASTNQTSMYLCASRRDRGEQYFGPGTRLTVT.

The chain couples TRBV3-1 (or the pseudogene TRBV3-2) to TRBJ2-7, with 7 bases that match TRBD2. Per germline, CDR1 LGHDT and CDR2 YNNKEL (reference sequence). The CDR3 has 13 amino acids. The V and J ends lost 9 bases and 4 bases, in that order; junction bases with no gene match: 9. This CDR3 reads CASEGEGGYEQYF. CDR3 DNA: TGTGCCAGTGAAGGGGAGGGTGGGTACGAGCAGTACTTC.

V and J are TRBV2 and TRBJ2-2; TRBD1 aligns across 7 bases. Germline loops: CDR1 SNHLY, CDR2 FYNNEI. J was trimmed by 3 bases and V by 5 bases; bases with no gene match: 3. CDR3 length: 14 residues. CDR3 bases: TGTGCCAGCAGTAGACAGGGAGACACCGGGGAGCTGTTTTTT. Protein sequence: CASSRQGDTGELFF.

The J gene is TRBJ1-2, the V gene TRBV29-1, with D possibly matching TRBD1 (6 bases). The CDR3 extends over 13 amino acids. The V gene's germline CDR1 is SQVTM and CDR2 ANQGSEA. V dropped 3 bases and J dropped 7 bases, with 15 bases sitting between them. The CDR3 DNA reads as TGCAGCGTTGATCCAGGGGTGGTAGGTGGCTACACCTTC. Residues: CSVDPGVVGGYTF.

In its sample, this clone was seen once. V usage is TRBV18 and J usage is TRBJ2-5; D gene uncertain. The CDR3 extends over 12 amino acids. Trimming removed 5 bases from V and 1 base from J, with 5 bases in between. CDR1 and CDR2 (germline): KGHSH, LQKENI. CDR3: CASSTSQETQYF. DNA for the CDR3: TGTGCCAGCTCAACAAGCCAAGAGACCCAGTACTTC.

This chain uses TRBV27 with TRBJ2-2; 7 bases are shared with TRBD1. Losses at the gene ends were 1 base for V and 4 bases for J; bases not matched to a gene: 9. Per germline, CDR1 MNHEY and CDR2 SMNVEV (reference sequence). The CDR3 covers 17 residues. The CDR3 spells CASSLFAGGTITGELFF. The CDR3 DNA reads TGTGCCAGCAGTTTATTCGCAGGGGGAACAATCACCGGGGAGCTGTTTTTT.

The chain links TRBV27 to TRBJ1-1, with 7 bases matching TRBD1. The CDR3 consists of 14 residues. Germline loops: CDR1 MNHEY, CDR2 SMNVEV (reference sequence). With 2 bases clipped from V and 0 bases from J, the junction kept 0 bases outside the gene matches. Here the CDR3 DNA reads TGTGCCAGCAGTTTAGACAGGGTGAACACTGAAGCTTTCTTT. Encoded protein: CASSLDRVNTEAFF.

The chain joins TRBV7-2 to TRBJ1-5; maybe TRBD1 (5 bases). V lost 5 bases to trimming and J lost 4 bases, with 9 bases between them. The CDR3 covers 13 residues. Germline V gene sequence: CDR1 SGHTA, CDR2 FQGNSA. CDR3 loop: CASSRGGNQPQHF. The DNA for the CDR3 is TGTGCCAGCAGCCGGGGGGGGAATCAGCCCCAGCATTTT.